The rows below give T cell receptor beta chains drawn from one sample of a study of cytomegalovirus exposure and HLA in healthy donors. The method was immunoSEQ multiplex PCR; TCRdb's version includes in-frame clones alone and lacks a portion of them. The sample has more than 85,000 clones, less than 85% seen once. Sequencing was carried out using PBMCs. These receptors were taken from a man aged 35-49 years in good health and CMV-seropositive. Each CDR3 is given with its conserved first and last residue. A D gene is named only where the DNA matches it firmly. Clone size is stated in some rows and not others, as once, few, many or a class when expanded.

D	V	J	size	CDR3	DNA
TRBD2	TRBV28	TRBJ2-7	.	CASSLGLDGDISSYEQYF	TGTGCCAGCAGTTTAGGACTAGACGGCGACATCAGCTCCTACGAGCAGTACTTC
.	TRBV18	TRBJ2-2	.	CASSPVGANTGELFF	TGTGCCAGCTCACCAGTGGGGGCCAACACCGGGGAGCTGTTTTTT
.	TRBV7-3	TRBJ2-1	.	CASSWGGASNEQFF	TGTGCCAGCAGTTGGGGGGGGGCTTCCAATGAGCAGTTCTTC
TRBD1	TRBV7-3	TRBJ2-7	.	CASSRTGPTGGWDEQYF	TGTGCCAGCAGCCGAACAGGACCGACAGGGGGCTGGGACGAGCAGTACTTC
.	TRBV28	TRBJ1-3	.	CASSLPHGSSGNTIYF	TGTGCCAGCAGTTTACCCCACGGGAGCTCTGGAAACACCATATATTTT
TRBD1	TRBV6-1	TRBJ1-6	.	CASSEGDRVVSPLHF	TGTGCCAGCAGTGAAGGGGACAGGGTGGTATCACCCCTCCACTTT
.	TRBV19	TRBJ1-2	many	CASSGGFGTHYGYTF	TGTGCCAGTAGTGGGGGCTTCGGGACACACTATGGCTACACCTTC
TRBD1	TRBV27	TRBJ1-3	.	CAPQGGTGATNSGNTIYF	TGTGCCCCTCAGGGGGGGACAGGGGCTACCAACTCTGGAAACACCATATATTTT
.	TRBV11-2	TRBJ2-7	.	CASSLGAGRWYEQYF	TGTGCCAGCAGCTTAGGGGCAGGGAGGTGGTACGAGCAGTACTTC
.	TRBV5-4	TRBJ1-1	.	CASSSPSAGNTEAFF	TGTGCCAGCAGCTCTCCCTCGGCAGGGAACACTGAAGCTTTCTTT
TRBD1	TRBV11-2	TRBJ2-7	.	CASSYLRDSPYEQYF	TGTGCCAGCAGCTACCTCCGGGACAGCCCCTACGAGCAGTACTTC
.	TRBV27	TRBJ1-3	.	CASTSFGSSGNTIYF	TGTGCCAGCACCTCTTTCGGGAGCTCTGGAAACACCATATATTTT
TRBD2	TRBV7-9	TRBJ2-7	few	CASSAPGLAGTYEQYF	TGTGCCAGCAGCGCCCCCGGGCTAGCGGGAACCTACGAGCAGTACTTC
.	TRBV19	TRBJ1-2	.	CASTRDYGYTF	TGTGCCAGTACCAGGGACTATGGCTACACCTTC
TRBD1	TRBV4-3	TRBJ2-7	.	CASSQRDRGGYEQYF	TGCGCCAGCAGCCAAAGGGACAGGGGAGGCTACGAGCAGTACTTC
.	TRBV7-9	TRBJ2-2	.	CASSLSPADTGELFF	TGTGCCAGCAGCCTATCGCCCGCGGACACCGGGGAGCTGTTTTTT
TRBD1	TRBV27	TRBJ2-7	few	CASSFGQGASYEQYF	TGTGCCAGCAGTTTTGGACAGGGGGCCTCCTACGAGCAGTACTTC
.	TRBV6-5	TRBJ2-7	once	CASSLNRVGYEQYF	TGTGCCAGCAGTTTAAACAGGGTTGGCTACGAGCAGTACTTC
.	TRBV5-1	TRBJ2-5	few	CASSLGGRQATQETQYF	TGCGCCAGCAGCTTGGGGGGGAGACAGGCTACCCAAGAGACCCAGTACTTC
.	TRBV4-3	TRBJ1-2	few	CASSQSDTRDGYTF	TGCGCCAGCAGCCAATCTGACACTCGTGATGGCTACACCTTC
TRBD2	TRBV7-9	TRBJ2-2	few	CASSIGLAAANTGELFF	TGTGCCAGCAGCATCGGACTAGCAGCAGCGAACACCGGGGAGCTGTTTTTT
.	TRBV28	TRBJ1-2	.	CASSPPTADGYTF	TGTGCCAGCAGCCCCCCGACAGCAGATGGCTACACCTTC
TRBD2	TRBV5-5	TRBJ2-7	once	CASSPRLAVSYEQYF	TGTGCCAGCAGCCCCAGACTAGCGGTCTCCTACGAGCAGTACTTC
.	TRBV10-3	TRBJ1-2	.	CASRDGNYGYTF	TGTGCCTCGCGGGACGGCAACTATGGCTACACCTTC
.	TRBV9	TRBJ2-7	.	CASSVGQTTSCEQYF	TGTGCCAGCAGCGTAGGACAGACAACTTCCTGCGAGCAGTACTTC
.	TRBV11-2	TRBJ2-1	.	CASSLGPGSWNEQFF	TGTGCCAGCAGCTTAGGCCCAGGTTCATGGAATGAGCAGTTCTTC
TRBD2	TRBV18	TRBJ2-2	once	CASSPAGLAGGTGELFF	TGTGCCAGCTCACCCGCGGGACTAGCGGGCGGTACCGGGGAGCTGTTTTTT
.	TRBV30	TRBJ2-3	.	CAYQQGRTDTQYF	TGTGCCTACCAACAGGGGAGGACAGATACGCAGTATTTT
.	TRBV19	TRBJ1-5	few	CASRTGMKLSNQPQHF	TGTGCCAGTAGAACAGGGATGAAACTTAGCAATCAGCCCCAGCATTTT
.	TRBV7-8	TRBJ2-7	.	CASSTPRGFSYEQYF	TGTGCCAGCAGCACCCCCCGGGGGTTCTCCTACGAGCAGTACTTC
TRBD1	TRBV7-9	TRBJ2-7	.	CASSLLSRGLHEQYF	TGTGCCAGCAGCTTATTAAGCAGGGGGCTCCACGAGCAGTACTTC
TRBD2	TRBV5-4	TRBJ2-3	.	CASSLRAGGGDTQYF	TGTGCCAGCAGCTTGCGCGCGGGAGGGGGAGATACGCAGTATTTT
.	TRBV5-6	TRBJ1-4	.	CASSLGAGQVGEKLFF	TGTGCCAGCAGCCTGGGGGCGGGTCAGGTCGGCGAAAAACTGTTTTTT
.	TRBV11-2	TRBJ1-4	.	CASSLTGIREKLFF	TGTGCCAGCAGCCTAACAGGGATTCGTGAAAAACTGTTTTTT
.	TRBV4-2	TRBJ2-7	few	CASSQSSASYEQYF	TGTGCCAGCAGCCAATCTAGCGCCTCCTACGAGCAGTACTTC
.	TRBV30	TRBJ2-7	.	CAWSGGSYEQYF	TGTGCCTGGAGCGGGGGATCCTACGAGCAGTACTTC
.	TRBV11-3	TRBJ2-7	few	CASSLGSGTFYEQYF	TGTGCCAGCAGCTTAGGGTCAGGTACTTTCTACGAGCAGTACTTC
TRBD2	TRBV19	TRBJ2-7	.	CASMPPGRLDEQYF	TGTGCCAGTATGCCCCCCGGGAGGTTGGACGAGCAGTACTTC
TRBD1	TRBV27	TRBJ1-1	.	CASSLMPGGAVTEAFF	TGTGCCAGCAGTTTGATGCCAGGGGGCGCCGTTACTGAAGCTTTCTTT
.	TRBV5-4	TRBJ2-6	.	CASSLRGTRLPGANGLTF	TGTGCCAGCAGCTTGAGGGGGACCCGCCTTCCTGGGGCCAACGGCCTGACTTTC